The 5 T cell receptor beta chains below come from one sample, sequenced in a study of cytomegalovirus exposure and HLA in healthy donors. Some clones are missing from TCRdb's copy, which holds only in-frame ones; the method was immunoSEQ multiplex PCR. The data contain approximately 200,000 clones, about 81% of them seen just once; the ten biggest clones take up 1% to 1.5%. The sample comprised PBMCs. These receptors originate from a woman between 25 and 40 years old in good health and CMV-seronegative.

The V and J genes are TRBV7-6 and TRBJ2-3; D uncertain. Trimming took 6 bases from V and 0 from J, leaving 10 bases between them. CDR1 is SGHVS, CDR2 FNYEAQ, per germline. This CDR3 has 14 residues. CDR3 residues: CASSSATSTDTQYF. DNA of the CDR3: TGTGCCAGCAGTTCCGCTACTAGCACAGATACGCAGTATTTT.

This clone was recorded once. The chain couples TRBV30 to TRBJ1-1, with TRBD1 as a possible D gene (6 bases). V shed 0 bases and J shed 1 base, with 9 bases lying between them. In germline, CDR1 is GTSNPN, CDR2 SVGIG (reference sequence). The CDR3 loop spans 14 amino acids. The CDR3 DNA reads as TGTGCCTGGAGTGTCGGGGGGCAGAACACTGAAGCTTTCTTT. Protein: CAWSVGGQNTEAFF. Combining the CDR3 with reference TRBV30 and TRBJ1-1 gives the whole variable domain SQTIHQWPATLVQPVGSPLSLECTVEGTSNPNLYWYRQAAGRGLQLLFYSVGIGQISSEVPQNLSASRPQDRQFILSSKKLLLSDSGFYLCAWSVGGQNTEAFFGQGTRLTVV.

The rearrangement joins TRBV6-6 to TRBJ2-5; possible D gene TRBD2, 5 bases. CDR3 size: 12 residues. V was shortened by 6 bases and J by 4 bases, with 9 bases between the two germline ends. The germline gives CDR1 MNHNY, CDR2 SVGAGI (reference sequence). CDR3 region: CASRERSETQYF. The CDR3 region has the DNA TGTGCCAGCAGGGAGCGGTCAGAGACCCAGTACTTC.

This chain joins TRBV15 and TRBJ2-1, with D maybe TRBD2 (5 bases). V was pared by 0 bases and J by 8 bases, with 14 bases between. The CDR3 spans 15 residues. The germline gives CDR1 LNHNV, CDR2 YYDKDF (reference sequence). The CDR3 protein is CATSRDIRVGDEQFF. The CDR3, as DNA: TGTGCCACCAGCAGAGATATACGGGTCGGGGATGAGCAGTTCTTC. Based on the CDR3 plus reference TRBV15 and TRBJ2-1, the full variable domain is DAMVIQNPRYQVTQFGKPVTLSCSQTLNHNVMYWYQQKSSQAPKLLFHYYDKDFNNEADTPDNFQSRRPNTSFCFLDIRSPGLGDTAMYLCATSRDIRVGDEQFFGPGTRLTVL.

The chain joins TRBV6-1 to TRBJ2-7; D gene uncertain. The germline CDR1 and CDR2 sequences are MNHNS and SASEGT. CDR3 length: 13 residues. V lost 8 bases and J 5 bases, leaving 16 bases between the germline ends. The CDR3 sequence is CASREQTPDEQYF. The CDR3 DNA is TGTGCCAGCCGAGAACAGACCCCGGACGAGCAGTACTTC.